These 27 T cell receptor beta chains originate from one sample sequenced in a study of blood T cells in healthy people across ages. A second PCR, run for roughly 7 to 11 cycles, used a sample-barcoded 5' primer plus a J-beta primer mix. TCRdb reanalysed the 5' RACE reads using MiXCR and keeps one entry per CDR3 protein. The data show over 600,000 distinct CDR3 sequences, roughly 46% seen once. The sequenced sample consisted of blood. Receptor source: a man aged 80 or over in good health.

At least ten counts were recorded for this clonotype. The chain uses TRBV29-1 and TRBJ1-2; D is undetermined. Germline values: CDR1 SQVTM, CDR2 ANQGSEA. V was trimmed by 0 bases and J by 8 bases, leaving 10 bases between them. The CDR3 totals 12 residues. CDR3 protein: CSVEDPRSGYTF. CDR3 sequence (DNA): TGCAGCGTTGAAGATCCCAGGTCCGGCTACACCTTC. Complete variable domain (other parts from reference TRBV29-1 and TRBJ1-2): SAVISQKPSRDICQRGTSLTIQCQVDSQVTMMFWYRQQPGQSLTLIATANQGSEATYESGFVIDKFPISRPNLTFSTLTVSNMSPEDSSIYLCSVEDPRSGYTFGSGTRLTVV.

Notes on this clonotype: A read error may produce the germline difference seen at one junction end. This chain connects TRBV4-3 to TRBJ1-4; D remains unclear. The CDR3 has 16 amino acids. Germline V lookup: CDR1 LGHNA, CDR2 YSLEER. The CDR3 DNA reads as TGCGCCAGCAGCCAAGATTCCCCAGCCTATAATGAAAAACCGTTTTTT. Its translation is CASSQDSPAYNEKPFF.

This chain connects TRBV4-2 to TRBJ2-3; 9 bases line up with TRBD2. CDR3 length equals 15 residues. V trimming: 4 bases; J trimming: 5 bases; junction bases outside the gene matches: 7. Germline V gene sequence: CDR1 LGHNA, CDR2 YNFKEQ. The CDR3 sequence is CASSLAGEPLDTQYF. CDR3 DNA sequence: TGTGCCAGCAGCCTAGCGGGAGAACCTTTAGATACGCAGTATTTT.

V gene TRBV20-1 combines with J gene TRBJ2-7; D may correspond to TRBD1 or TRBD2 (5 bases each). Germline V CDR1 and CDR2: DFQATT, SNEGSKA (reference sequence). The CDR3 runs 11 residues. V was trimmed by 7 bases and J by 2 bases, leaving 9 bases between them. The CDR3 protein is CSVPGPYEQYF. CDR3 sequence (DNA): TGCAGTGTGCCGGGACCCTACGAGCAGTACTTC.

V and J are TRBV27 and TRBJ1-2, with 9 bases that match TRBD1. CDR3 length: 17 amino acids. Germline V lookup: CDR1 MNHEY, CDR2 SMNVEV (reference sequence). The J segment lost 0 bases and the V segment lost 2 bases, leaving 7 bases of the junction unmatched. The CDR3 DNA follows: TGTGCCAGCAGTTTACTCACCGGGACAGGGTCTAACTATGGCTACACCTTC. Residues: CASSLLTGTGSNYGYTF.

V usage is TRBV5-1 and J usage is TRBJ2-3, with D possibly TRBD2 on 5 matching bases. The CDR3 is made up of 16 amino acids. Germline CDR1 is SGHRS and CDR2 is YFSETQ. Between the trimmed V and J ends, which lost 0 bases and 0 bases, there was a span of 11 bases. CDR3 in amino acids: CASSLGVDSSTDTQYF. CDR3 bases: TGCGCCAGCAGCTTGGGTGTGGACTCTAGCACAGATACGCAGTATTTT.

As for this clonotype: A read error may produce the germline difference seen at one junction end. The rearrangement uses TRBV12-3 or TRBV12-4 and TRBJ2-3, with D possibly TRBD2 on 6 matching bases. This CDR3 has 14 residues. The CDR3 DNA follows: TGTGCCAGCAGCTGGGGGAGGAGCACAGATATGCAGTATTTT. Its translation: CASSWGRSTDMQYF.

The chain employs TRBV12-3 or TRBV12-4 and TRBJ2-2; 12 bases align to TRBD2. The CDR3 extends over 15 amino acids. After removal of 5 bases from V and 7 bases from J, the junction contained 5 bases not matched to a gene. CDR3 region: CASSRTSGKGGELFF. The DNA of the CDR3 is TGTGCCAGCAGTCGGACTAGCGGGAAGGGCGGGGAGCTGTTTTTT.

This clonotype was seen a few times. This chain uses TRBV29-1 with TRBJ2-7; 7 nucleotides line up with TRBD1. Germline CDR1 reads SQVTM; CDR2 reads ANQGSEA. Unmatched junction bases numbered 3, after V lost 2 bases and J lost 2 bases. The CDR3 loop spans 13 amino acids. The CDR3 DNA sequence: TGCAGCGTTGAACGAGGGACAGCCTACGAGCAGTACTTC. This encodes CSVERGTAYEQYF.

This clonotype occurred many times. J is TRBJ2-5 and V is TRBV20-1; a weak D match, TRBD1 (5 bases). Trimming took 1 base from V and 5 from J, leaving 8 bases between them. Germline CDR1 DFQATT, CDR2 SNEGSKA (reference sequence). The CDR3 contains 12 residues. Here the CDR3 DNA reads TGCAGTGCTAGAGGCCCAGGGGAGACCCAGTACTTC. Translating it yields CSARGPGETQYF.

This clonotype was observed at least ten times. This chain connects TRBV20-1 to TRBJ2-1; no definite D call. The V end was cut by 2 bases, the J end by 3 bases, with 5 bases between. The length of the CDR3 is 12 residues. CDR1 and CDR2 from the germline V gene are DFQATT and SNEGSKA (reference sequence). CDR3 bases: TGCAGTGCTAGAATCGGCTACAATGAGCAGTTCTTC. It specifies CSARIGYNEQFF.

CDR3 DNA sequence: TGTGCCAGCAGCGACCAGGGGCAAAAGTACAATGAGCAGTTCTTC. It yields the protein CASSDQGQKYNEQFF. The chain couples TRBV7-9 to TRBJ2-1; perhaps TRBD1 as D (6 bases). Germline V gene lookup returns CDR1 SEHNR and CDR2 FQNEAQ (reference sequence). V was pared by 5 bases and J by 4 bases, with 15 bases between. The CDR3 has 15 residues. Based on the CDR3 plus reference TRBV7-9 and TRBJ2-1, the full variable domain is DTGVSQNPRHKITKRGQNVTFRCDPISEHNRLYWYRQTLGQGPEFLTYFQNEAQLEKSRLLSDRFSAERPKGSFSTLEIQRTEQGDSAMYLCASSDQGQKYNEQFFGPGTRLTVL.

This sequence joins TRBV29-1 and TRBJ1-5; no firm D call. V was shortened by 4 bases and J by 3 bases, with 13 bases between the two germline ends. Germline lookup yields CDR1 SQVTM and CDR2 ANQGSEA. CDR3 size: 14 residues. CDR3 DNA: TGCAGCGTTGCGGTGGAGTCACTCAATCAGCCCCAGCATTTT. It codes for CSVAVESLNQPQHF.

This clonotype was recorded a few times. J is TRBJ2-5 and V is TRBV11-2, with unresolved D. Trimming left V 4 bases short and J 1 base short, with 10 bases between. CDR3 length: 14 amino acids. The germline gives CDR1 SGHAT, CDR2 FQNNGV. CDR3 in DNA: TGTGCCAGCAGCTACGCAAGCGCCCAAGAGACCCAGTACTTC. The encoded protein is CASSYASAQETQYF.

This clonotype was detected a few times. The V and J genes are TRBV27 and TRBJ2-1, with a possible D match to TRBD2 (7 bases). Trimming took off 6 bases at V and 0 bases at J, with 15 bases between the two ends. The CDR3 totals 16 residues. The germline V gene has CDR1 MNHEY and CDR2 SMNVEV (reference sequence). In nucleotides, the CDR3 is TGTGCCAGCAGGCGGGGGCGTAGCGGCTCCTACAATGAGCAGTTCTTC. The encoded protein is CASRRGRSGSYNEQFF.

V is TRBV5-1 and J is TRBJ2-1; 8 nucleotides align to TRBD2. V dropped 2 bases and J dropped 3; count of bases not matched to a gene: 4. Germline-derived CDR1 and CDR2 are SGHRS and YFSETQ. The CDR3 is 15 residues long. The CDR3 DNA follows: TGCGCCAGCAGCTTAGGTAGCGGGAACTACAATGAGCAGTTCTTC. This encodes CASSLGSGNYNEQFF.

The chain is built from TRBV9 and TRBJ2-7; D assignment may be TRBD1 or TRBD2 (5 bases each). This CDR3 has 14 amino acids. Trimming shortened V by 8 bases and J by 7 bases, and 22 bases separated the two germline ends. Germline CDR1 is SGDLS and CDR2 is YYNGEE. This CDR3 reads CARPPGRRTNEQYF. CDR3 bases: TGTGCCAGGCCTCCGGGACGCCGAACCAATGAGCAGTACTTC.

This rearrangement joins TRBV12-3 or TRBV12-4 to TRBJ2-6, with D possibly called TRBD1 or TRBD2 (5 bases each). The V end lost 7 bases, the J end lost 4 bases, and 20 bases lay between the germline ends. The CDR3 is made up of 17 amino acids. The CDR3 loop reads CASTLGGGGAGANVLTF. The CDR3 bases are TGTGCCAGCACCCTCGGCGGAGGTGGGGCCGGGGCCAACGTCCTGACTTTC.

This rearrangement joins TRBV4-1 to TRBJ1-2, with D possibly being TRBD1 (5 bases). This CDR3 spans 16 amino acids. CDR1 MGHRA and CDR2 YSYEKL come from the germline V gene. The V gene lost 7 bases and the J gene lost 1 base, with 19 bases spanning the gap. This CDR3 reads CASTTRVGALNYGYTF. CDR3 DNA: TGCGCCAGCACCACAAGGGTAGGGGCCCTTAACTATGGCTACACCTTC.

This clonotype was counted between two and nine times. J is TRBJ2-3 and V is TRBV6-5; the D is unclear. Germline CDR1 is MNHEY and CDR2 is SVGAGI. There are 14 residues in the CDR3. V lost 2 bases and J 2 bases, leaving 8 bases between the germline ends. The CDR3 region is CASSYGGTTDTQYF. CDR3 sequence (DNA): TGTGCCAGCAGTTACGGCGGAACCACAGATACGCAGTATTTT.

The chain is built from TRBV20-1 and TRBJ2-1, with TRBD2 matching over 10 bases. Per germline, CDR1 DFQATT and CDR2 SNEGSKA (reference sequence). There are 14 residues in the CDR3. The junction had 6 bases not matched to a gene; V was cut back by 6 bases and J by 4 bases. DNA for the CDR3: TGCAGTGCGCCGCGGACTAGCGGATACAATGAGCAGTTCTTC. Translated, it gives CSAPRTSGYNEQFF.

A few counts support this clonotype. This chain connects TRBV5-5 to TRBJ2-5; maybe TRBD2 (5 bases). Trimming removed 0 bases at V and 4 bases at J, with 13 bases between. Germline CDR1 SGHKS, CDR2 YYEKEE (reference sequence). This CDR3 is 15 amino acids long. CDR3 region: CASSLDPFEGETQYF. For the CDR3, the DNA is TGTGCCAGCAGCTTGGATCCCTTTGAGGGAGAGACCCAGTACTTC.

The chain employs TRBV5-1 and TRBJ2-1; D remains unclear. Germline values: CDR1 SGHRS, CDR2 YFSETQ. The CDR3 sequence is 14 residues long. Trimming cost V 0 bases and J 7 bases, with 11 bases left between them. CDR3 amino acids: CASSLAQMVNEQFF. In DNA, the CDR3 is TGCGCCAGCAGCTTGGCCCAGATGGTAAATGAGCAGTTCTTC.

The chain employs TRBV12-3 or TRBV12-4 and TRBJ2-2; the D is unclear. V lost 3 bases and J lost 0, with 8 bases in between. The CDR3 is 15 residues long. CDR3 sequence reads: CASSFGLANTGELFF. CDR3 sequence (DNA): TGTGCCAGCAGTTTTGGGCTAGCGAACACCGGGGAGCTGTTTTTT.

This clonotype occurred many times. The chain links TRBV20-1 to TRBJ2-2; 12 bases agree with TRBD2. Germline CDR1 DFQATT, CDR2 SNEGSKA (reference sequence). This CDR3 has 16 amino acids. After removal of 0 bases from V and 8 bases from J, the junction contained 7 bases not matched to a gene. The CDR3 is CSARDRLAGVRGELFF. CDR3 bases: TGCAGTGCTAGAGATCGACTAGCGGGAGTTAGAGGGGAGCTGTTTTTT.

There are many counts of this clonotype. The chain has TRBV20-1 and TRBJ2-5, with 9 bases aligning to TRBD2. This CDR3 has 14 residues. Germline-derived CDR1 and CDR2 are DFQATT and SNEGSKA (reference sequence). Trimming cost V 2 bases and J 5 bases; bases outside gene matches: 6. The CDR3 reads CSARPLAGEETQYF. CDR3 sequence (DNA): TGCAGTGCTAGACCCTTAGCGGGAGAGGAGACCCAGTACTTC.

V is TRBV20-1 and J is TRBJ1-5; possible D gene TRBD1, 5 bases. The CDR3 loop spans 16 amino acids. Trimming shortened V by 0 bases and J by 7 bases, and 19 bases separated the two germline ends. Per the germline V gene, CDR1 is DFQATT and CDR2 is SNEGSKA (reference sequence). CDR3: CSARDWDGRVTQPQHF. CDR3 sequence (DNA): TGCAGTGCTAGAGACTGGGACGGACGGGTAACCCAGCCCCAGCATTTT.